The clone carrying this TCR beta chain was counted many times. This sample is drawn from a study of T cells in Graves' hyperthyroidism and ophthalmopathy. Looked up from germline, CDR1 is SNHLY and CDR2 is FYNNEI. V dropped 6 bases and J dropped 7; count of bases not matched to a gene: 6. The CDR3 length is 14 residues. Ophthalmopathy cases scored 3 or more on the Clinical Activity Score and 4 or more on NOSPECS grade, with duration below 3 months. Thyroid ultrasound and orbital computed tomography, with clinical symptoms and serum thyroxine and TRAb, informed diagnoses. RNA transcripts provided the source from which TCR beta CDR3 regions were amplified. In the first-round RT-PCR of the TCR CDR3, the HTBI primer set was used. TCRdb reprocessed the multiplex PCR reads via MiXCR and lists one record per CDR3 protein. This repertoire shows 330,000 or so distinct CDR3 sequences, 15% to 20% found once; its top ten account for roughly 15%.

The sample consisted of blood. This TCR was recovered from a middle-aged woman with Graves' ophthalmopathy. The chain recombines TRBV2 with TRBJ1-5, with TRBD1 identical over 10 bases. DNA of the CDR3: TGTGCCAGCAGAGGGACAGGGGTCGGACAGCCCCAGCATTTT. Its protein product is CASRGTGVGQPQHF.